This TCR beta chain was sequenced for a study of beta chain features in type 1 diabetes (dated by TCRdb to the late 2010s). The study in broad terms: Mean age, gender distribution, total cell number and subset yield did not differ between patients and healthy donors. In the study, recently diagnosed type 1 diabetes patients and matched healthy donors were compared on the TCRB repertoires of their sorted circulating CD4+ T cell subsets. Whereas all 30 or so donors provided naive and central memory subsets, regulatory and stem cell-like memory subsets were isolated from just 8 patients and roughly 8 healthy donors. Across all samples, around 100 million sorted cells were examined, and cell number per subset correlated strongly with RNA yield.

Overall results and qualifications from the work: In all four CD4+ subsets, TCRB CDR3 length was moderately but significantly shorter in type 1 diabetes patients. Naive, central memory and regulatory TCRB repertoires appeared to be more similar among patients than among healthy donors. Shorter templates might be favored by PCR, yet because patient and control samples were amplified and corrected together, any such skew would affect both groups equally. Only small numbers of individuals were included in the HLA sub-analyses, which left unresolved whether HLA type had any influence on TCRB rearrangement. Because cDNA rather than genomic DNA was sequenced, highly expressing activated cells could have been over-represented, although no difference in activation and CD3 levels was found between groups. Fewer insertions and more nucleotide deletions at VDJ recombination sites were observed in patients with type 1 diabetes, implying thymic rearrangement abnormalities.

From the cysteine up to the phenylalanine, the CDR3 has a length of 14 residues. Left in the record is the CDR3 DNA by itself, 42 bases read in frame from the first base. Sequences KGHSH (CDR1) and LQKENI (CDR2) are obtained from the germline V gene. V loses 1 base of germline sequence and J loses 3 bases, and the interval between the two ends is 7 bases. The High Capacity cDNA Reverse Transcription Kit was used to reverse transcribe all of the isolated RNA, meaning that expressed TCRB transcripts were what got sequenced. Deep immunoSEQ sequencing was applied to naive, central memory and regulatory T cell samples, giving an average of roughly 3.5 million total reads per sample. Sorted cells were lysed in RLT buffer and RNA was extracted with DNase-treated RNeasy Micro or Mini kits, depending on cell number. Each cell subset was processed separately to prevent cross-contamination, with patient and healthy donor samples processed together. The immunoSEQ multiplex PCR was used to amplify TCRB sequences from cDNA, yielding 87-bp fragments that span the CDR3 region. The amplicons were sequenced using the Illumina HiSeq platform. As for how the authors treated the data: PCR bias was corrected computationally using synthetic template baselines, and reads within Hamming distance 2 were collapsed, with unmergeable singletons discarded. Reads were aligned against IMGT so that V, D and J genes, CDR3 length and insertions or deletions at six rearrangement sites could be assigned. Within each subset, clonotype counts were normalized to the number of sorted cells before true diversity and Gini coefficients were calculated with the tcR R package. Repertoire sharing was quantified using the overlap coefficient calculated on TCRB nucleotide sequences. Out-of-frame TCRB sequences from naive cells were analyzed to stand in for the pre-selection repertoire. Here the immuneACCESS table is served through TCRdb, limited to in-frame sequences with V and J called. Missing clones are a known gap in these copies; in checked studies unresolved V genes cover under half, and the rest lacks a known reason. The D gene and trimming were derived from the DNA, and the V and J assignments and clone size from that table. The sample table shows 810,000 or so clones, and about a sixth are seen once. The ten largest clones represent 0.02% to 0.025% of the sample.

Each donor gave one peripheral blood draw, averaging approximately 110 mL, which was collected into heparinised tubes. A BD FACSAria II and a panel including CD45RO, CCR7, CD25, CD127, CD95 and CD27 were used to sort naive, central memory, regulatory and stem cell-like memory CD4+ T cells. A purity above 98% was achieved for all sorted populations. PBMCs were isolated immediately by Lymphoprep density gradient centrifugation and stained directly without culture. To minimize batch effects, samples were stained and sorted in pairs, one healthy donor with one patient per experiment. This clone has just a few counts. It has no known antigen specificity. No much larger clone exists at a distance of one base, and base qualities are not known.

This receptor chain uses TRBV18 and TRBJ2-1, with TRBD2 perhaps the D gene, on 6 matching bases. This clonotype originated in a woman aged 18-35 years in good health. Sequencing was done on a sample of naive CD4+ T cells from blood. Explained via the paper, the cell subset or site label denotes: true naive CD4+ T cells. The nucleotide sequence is TGTGCCAGCTCACCACTAGCGGACTACAATGAGCAGTTCTTC. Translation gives CASSPLADYNEQFF.